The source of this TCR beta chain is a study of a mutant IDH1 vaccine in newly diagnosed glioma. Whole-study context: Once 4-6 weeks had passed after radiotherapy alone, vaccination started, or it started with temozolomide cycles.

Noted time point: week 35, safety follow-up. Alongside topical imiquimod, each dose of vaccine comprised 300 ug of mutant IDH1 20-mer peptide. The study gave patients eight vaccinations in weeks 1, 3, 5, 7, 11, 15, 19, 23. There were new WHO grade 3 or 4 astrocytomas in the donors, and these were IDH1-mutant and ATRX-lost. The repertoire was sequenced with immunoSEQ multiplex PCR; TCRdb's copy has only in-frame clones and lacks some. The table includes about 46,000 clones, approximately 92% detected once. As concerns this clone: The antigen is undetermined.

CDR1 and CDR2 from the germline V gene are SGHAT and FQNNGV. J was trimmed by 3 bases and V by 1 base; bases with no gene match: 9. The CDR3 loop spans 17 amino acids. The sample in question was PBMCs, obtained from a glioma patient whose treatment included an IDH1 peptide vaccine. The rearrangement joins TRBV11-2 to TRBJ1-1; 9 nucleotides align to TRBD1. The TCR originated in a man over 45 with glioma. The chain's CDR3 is CASSLGQGTGSDTEAFF. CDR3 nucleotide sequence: TGTGCCAGCAGCTTAGGGCAGGGGACAGGGTCCGACACTGAAGCTTTCTTT.